The 8 T cell receptor beta chains presented below share a single source sample, sequenced in a study of shared T cell receptors in the human thymus (dated by TCRdb to 2020 to 2023). Library preparation employed the immunoSEQ multiplex PCR assay. TCRdb re-hosts the immuneACCESS table, in-frame sequences only. Its copies lack some clones; in the studies checked, an unresolved V gene accounts for under half of them, and the cause for the rest is not known. The sample includes roughly 710,000 clones, with 70% to 90% observed a single time. Roughly 0.01% of the sample is in the top ten clones. This sample was also put to use in a study of human thymus T cells.

Sequenced material: thymocytes. The origin of the receptors is a girl younger than two with a congenital heart defect. Donor details come from another sample of the same person, matched by shared clones.

The chain combines TRBV6-5 with TRBJ2-3; 7 bases are shared with TRBD1. CDR3 length equals 15 residues. Germline V lookup: CDR1 MNHEY, CDR2 SVGAGI. The V segment lost 2 bases and the J segment 6 bases; nucleotides outside the gene matches: 8. The CDR3 reads CASSYATGLGDTQYF. DNA for the CDR3: TGTGCCAGCAGTTACGCGACAGGGTTAGGGGATACGCAGTATTTT.

There are a few counts of this clone. The chain couples TRBV2 to TRBJ1-4; TRBD1 matches at 7 bases. The CDR3 is made up of 15 amino acids. The J segment lost 7 bases and the V segment lost 8 bases, leaving 13 bases of the junction unmatched. Germline values: CDR1 SNHLY, CDR2 FYNNEI. The DNA of the CDR3 is TGTGCCAGCGGTCCGTGGAGGGGGCGTAGTGAAAAACTGTTTTTT. Amino acids: CASGPWRGRSEKLFF.

CDR3 sequence reads: CASSCSGQKNGYTF. The CDR3 DNA reads as TGTGCCAGCAGCTGCTCGGGACAGAAAAATGGCTACACCTTC. The chain employs TRBV28 and TRBJ1-2; 7 nucleotides line up with TRBD1. The CDR3 has 14 amino acids. Germline V gives CDR1 MDHEN, CDR2 SYDVKM. The V and J ends lost 6 bases and 6 bases, in that order; junction bases with no gene match: 10.

V is TRBV11-2 and J is TRBJ2-3; 9 bases are shared with TRBD2. The J segment lost 3 bases and the V segment lost 5 bases, leaving 12 bases of the junction unmatched. CDR3 length: 17 residues. CDR1 and CDR2 (germline): SGHAT, FQNNGV. The CDR3 DNA reads TGTGCCAGCAGCGGCGAGCAAGCAGCGGGGGGTACAGATACGCAGTATTTT. Translating it yields CASSGEQAAGGTDTQYF. The whole variable domain, filled in from reference TRBV11-2 and TRBJ2-3, reads EAGVAQSPRYKIIEKRQSVAFWCNPISGHATLYWYQQILGQGPKLLIQFQNNGVVDDSQLPKDRFSAERLKGVDSTLKIQPAKLEDSAVYLCASSGEQAAGGTDTQYFGPGTRLTVL.

The V call is TRBV5-1, the J call TRBJ1-1; D might be TRBD1 (5 bases). CDR3 size: 15 residues. Germline values: CDR1 SGHRS, CDR2 YFSETQ. V was clipped by 5 bases and J by 1 base, with 15 bases between them. The CDR3 here is CASRPTGLGNTEAFF. The CDR3 nucleotides read TGCGCCAGCAGACCCACAGGATTGGGGAACACTGAAGCTTTCTTT.

V gene TRBV6-6 combines with J gene TRBJ1-1, with TRBD1 matching over 7 bases. Germline-derived CDR1 and CDR2 are MNHNY and SVGAGI (reference sequence). The CDR3 is made up of 16 amino acids. After removal of 0 bases from V and 4 bases from J, the junction contained 8 bases not matched to a gene. The DNA of the CDR3 is TGTGCCAGCAGTTACTCTAGTGGGACAGAGGGCACTGAAGCTTTCTTT. The encoded protein is CASSYSSGTEGTEAFF.

This clone was seen a few times. The chain joins TRBV19 to TRBJ1-6; 8 bases agree with TRBD1. The CDR3 runs 18 residues. J gave up 9 bases and V 3 bases, and 16 bases lay outside the gene matches. The V gene's germline CDR1 is LNHDA and CDR2 SQIVND (reference sequence). Written as DNA, the CDR3 is TGTGCCAGTAGTATTACCCCCAGACAGGGGTCGGGATGTTCACCCCTCCACTTT. Protein: CASSITPRQGSGCSPLHF. The whole variable domain, filled in from reference TRBV19 and TRBJ1-6, reads DGGITQSPKYLFRKEGQNVTLSCEQNLNHDAMYWYRQDPGQGLRLIYYSQIVNDFQKGDIAEGYSVSREKKESFPLTVTSAQKNPTAFYLCASSITPRQGSGCSPLHFGNGTRLTVT.

The V and J genes are TRBV9 and TRBJ1-6; D gene ambiguous. The CDR3 has 14 amino acids. Trimming left V 2 bases short and J 11 bases short, with 14 bases between. The germline CDR1 and CDR2 sequences are SGDLS and YYNGEE. The CDR3 DNA is TGTGCCAGCAGCGTTTCGGCCGGCGGGGCACCCCTCCACTTT. As protein: CASSVSAGGAPLHF.